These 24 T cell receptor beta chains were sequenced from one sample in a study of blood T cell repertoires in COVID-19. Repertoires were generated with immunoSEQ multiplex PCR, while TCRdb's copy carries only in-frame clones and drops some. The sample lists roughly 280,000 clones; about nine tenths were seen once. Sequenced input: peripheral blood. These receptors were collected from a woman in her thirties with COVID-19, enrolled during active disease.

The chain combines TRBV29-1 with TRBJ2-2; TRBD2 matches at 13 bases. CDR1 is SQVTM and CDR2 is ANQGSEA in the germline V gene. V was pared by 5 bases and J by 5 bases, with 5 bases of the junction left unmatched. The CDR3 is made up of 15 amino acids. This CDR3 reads CSVSTSGRQTGELFF. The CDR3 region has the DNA TGCAGCGTTTCGACTAGCGGGAGGCAGACCGGGGAGCTGTTTTTT.

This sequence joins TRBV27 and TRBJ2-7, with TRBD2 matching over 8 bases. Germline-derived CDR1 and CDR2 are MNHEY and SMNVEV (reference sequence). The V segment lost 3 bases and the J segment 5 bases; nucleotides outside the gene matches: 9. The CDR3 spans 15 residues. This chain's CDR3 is CASSFRGTRSDEQYF. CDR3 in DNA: TGTGCCAGCAGTTTCCGCGGGACTAGAAGCGACGAGCAGTACTTC.

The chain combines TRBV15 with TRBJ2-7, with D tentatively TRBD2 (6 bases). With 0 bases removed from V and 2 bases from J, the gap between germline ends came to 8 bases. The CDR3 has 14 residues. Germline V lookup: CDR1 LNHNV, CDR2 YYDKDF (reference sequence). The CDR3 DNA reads TGTGCCACCAGCAGAGAAAGACTAGCCTACGAGCAGTACTTC. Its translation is CATSRERLAYEQYF.

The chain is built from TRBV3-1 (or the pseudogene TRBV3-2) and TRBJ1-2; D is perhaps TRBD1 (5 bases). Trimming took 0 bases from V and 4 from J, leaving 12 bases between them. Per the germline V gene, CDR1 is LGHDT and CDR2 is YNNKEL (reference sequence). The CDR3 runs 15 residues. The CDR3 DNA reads TGTGCCAGCAGCCAAGATCCCCAGGGCTCCTATGGCTACACCTTC. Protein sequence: CASSQDPQGSYGYTF.

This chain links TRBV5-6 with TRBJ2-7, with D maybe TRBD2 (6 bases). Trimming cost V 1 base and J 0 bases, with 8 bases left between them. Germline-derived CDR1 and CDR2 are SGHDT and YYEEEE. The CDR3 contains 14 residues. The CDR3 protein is CASSLWGVSYEQYF. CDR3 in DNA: TGTGCCAGCAGCTTGTGGGGGGTCTCCTACGAGCAGTACTTC.

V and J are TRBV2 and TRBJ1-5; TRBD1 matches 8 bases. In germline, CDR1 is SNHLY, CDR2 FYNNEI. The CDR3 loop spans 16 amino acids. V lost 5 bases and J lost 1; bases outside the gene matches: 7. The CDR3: CASSSQGAGSNQPQHF. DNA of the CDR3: TGTGCCAGCAGTTCTCAGGGGGCAGGGAGCAATCAGCCCCAGCATTTT.

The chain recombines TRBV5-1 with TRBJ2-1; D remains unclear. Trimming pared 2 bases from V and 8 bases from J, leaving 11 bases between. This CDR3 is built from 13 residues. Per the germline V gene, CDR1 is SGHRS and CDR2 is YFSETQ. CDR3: CASSFLVGDEQFF. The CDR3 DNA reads TGCGCCAGCAGCTTTCTAGTTGGCGATGAGCAGTTCTTC.

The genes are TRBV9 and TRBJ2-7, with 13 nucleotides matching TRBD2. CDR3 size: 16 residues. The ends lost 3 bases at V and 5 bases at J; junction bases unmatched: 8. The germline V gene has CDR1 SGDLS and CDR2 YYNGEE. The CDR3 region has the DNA TGTGCCAGCAGCGCGTCCGGGACTAGCGGGACCCACGAGCAGTACTTC. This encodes CASSASGTSGTHEQYF.

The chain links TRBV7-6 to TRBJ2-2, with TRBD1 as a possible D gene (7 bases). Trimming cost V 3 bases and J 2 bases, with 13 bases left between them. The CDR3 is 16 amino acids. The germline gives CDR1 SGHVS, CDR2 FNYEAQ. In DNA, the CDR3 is TGTGCCAGCAGCTTGAGGACAGGACTAAACACCGGGGAGCTGTTTTTT. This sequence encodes CASSLRTGLNTGELFF.

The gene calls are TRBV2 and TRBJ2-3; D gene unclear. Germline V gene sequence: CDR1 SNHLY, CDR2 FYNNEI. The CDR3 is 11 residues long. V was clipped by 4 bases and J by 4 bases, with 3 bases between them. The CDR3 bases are TGTGCCAGCAGTGCCGCAGATACGCAGTATTTT. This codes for CASSAADTQYF.

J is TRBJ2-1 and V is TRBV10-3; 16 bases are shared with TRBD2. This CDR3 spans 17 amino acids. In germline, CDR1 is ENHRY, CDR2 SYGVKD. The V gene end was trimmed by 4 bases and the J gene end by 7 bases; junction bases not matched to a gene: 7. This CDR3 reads CAISGGLAGGPDNEQFF. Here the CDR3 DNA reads TGTGCCATCAGTGGGGGACTAGCGGGAGGGCCGGATAATGAGCAGTTCTTC.

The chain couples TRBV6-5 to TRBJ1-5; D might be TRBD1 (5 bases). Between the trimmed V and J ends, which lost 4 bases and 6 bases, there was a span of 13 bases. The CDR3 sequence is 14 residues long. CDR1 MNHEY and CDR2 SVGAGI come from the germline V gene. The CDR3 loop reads CASSSTGGGQPQHF. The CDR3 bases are TGTGCCAGCAGTTCCACCGGGGGTGGTCAGCCCCAGCATTTT.

CDR3 in DNA: TGTGCCAGCAGTTTCAGCAGGGATGCTGAAGCTTTCTTT. Its translation: CASSFSRDAEAFF. The J gene is TRBJ1-1, the V gene TRBV12-3 or TRBV12-4; a weak D match, TRBD1 (5 bases). Trimming left V 3 bases short and J 6 bases short, with 11 bases between. This CDR3 has 13 residues.

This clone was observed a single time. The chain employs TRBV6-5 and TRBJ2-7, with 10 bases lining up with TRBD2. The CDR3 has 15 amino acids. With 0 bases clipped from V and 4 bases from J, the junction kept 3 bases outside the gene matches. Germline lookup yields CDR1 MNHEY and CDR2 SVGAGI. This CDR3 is CASSYSLAGVYEQYF. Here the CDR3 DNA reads TGTGCCAGCAGTTACTCGCTAGCGGGAGTTTACGAGCAGTACTTC.

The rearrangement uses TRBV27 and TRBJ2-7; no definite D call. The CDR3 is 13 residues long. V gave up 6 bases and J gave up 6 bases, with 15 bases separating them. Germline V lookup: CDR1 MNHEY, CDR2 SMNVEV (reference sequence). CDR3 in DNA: TGTGCCAGCAGCCCTTCCTCGTCGAGCGAGCAGTACTTC. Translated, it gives CASSPSSSSEQYF.

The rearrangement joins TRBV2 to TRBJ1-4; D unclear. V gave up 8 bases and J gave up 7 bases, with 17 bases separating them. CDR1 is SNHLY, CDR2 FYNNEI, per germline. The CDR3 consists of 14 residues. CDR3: CASLPFSIGEKLFF. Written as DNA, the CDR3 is TGTGCCAGCCTCCCTTTCTCAATCGGTGAAAAACTGTTTTTT.

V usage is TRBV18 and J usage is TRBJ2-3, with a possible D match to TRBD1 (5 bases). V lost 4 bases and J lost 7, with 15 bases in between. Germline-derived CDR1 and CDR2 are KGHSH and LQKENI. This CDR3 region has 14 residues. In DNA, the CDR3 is TGTGCCAGCTCACAGGGGTCTGGGGTACATACGCAGTATTTT. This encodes CASSQGSGVHTQYF.

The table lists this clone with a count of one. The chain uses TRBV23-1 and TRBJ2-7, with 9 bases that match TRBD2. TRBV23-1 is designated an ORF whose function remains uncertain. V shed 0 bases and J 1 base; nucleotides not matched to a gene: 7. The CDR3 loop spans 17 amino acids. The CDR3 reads CASSQSGLAGPSYEQYF. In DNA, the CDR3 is TGCGCCAGCAGTCAATCGGGGCTAGCGGGGCCATCCTACGAGCAGTACTTC.

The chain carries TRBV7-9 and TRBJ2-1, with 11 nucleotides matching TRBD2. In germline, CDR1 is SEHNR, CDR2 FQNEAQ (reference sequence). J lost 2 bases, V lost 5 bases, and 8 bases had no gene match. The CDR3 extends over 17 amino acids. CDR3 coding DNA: TGTGCCAGCAGCCGGTGGATTAGCGGGAGGGCCTACAATGAGCAGTTCTTC. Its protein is CASSRWISGRAYNEQFF.

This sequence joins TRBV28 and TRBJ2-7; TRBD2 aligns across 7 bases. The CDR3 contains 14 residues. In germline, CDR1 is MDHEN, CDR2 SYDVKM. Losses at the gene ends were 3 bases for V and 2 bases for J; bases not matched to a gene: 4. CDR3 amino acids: CASSLSGLTYEQYF. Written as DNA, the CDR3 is TGTGCCAGCAGTTTGTCGGGACTAACCTACGAGCAGTACTTC.

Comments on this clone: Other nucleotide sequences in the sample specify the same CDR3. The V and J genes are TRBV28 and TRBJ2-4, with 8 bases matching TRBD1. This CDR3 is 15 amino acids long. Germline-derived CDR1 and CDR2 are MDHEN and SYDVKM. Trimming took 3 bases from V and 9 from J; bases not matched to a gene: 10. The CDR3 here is CASSFLGTGQVIQYF. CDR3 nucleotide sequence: TGTGCCAGCAGTTTTTTAGGGACAGGCCAGGTCATTCAGTACTTC.

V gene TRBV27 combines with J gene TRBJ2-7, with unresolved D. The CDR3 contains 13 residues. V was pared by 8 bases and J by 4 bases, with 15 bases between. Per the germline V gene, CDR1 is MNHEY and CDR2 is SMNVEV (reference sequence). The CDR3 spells CASFGGVNYEQYF. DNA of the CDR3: TGTGCCAGCTTTGGCGGTGTTAATTACGAGCAGTACTTC.

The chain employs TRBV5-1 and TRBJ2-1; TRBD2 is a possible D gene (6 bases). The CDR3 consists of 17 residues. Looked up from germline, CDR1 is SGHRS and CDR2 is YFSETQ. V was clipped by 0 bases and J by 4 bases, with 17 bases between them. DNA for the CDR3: TGCGCCAGCAGCTTGGAAGGTCCCCTAGCGAGTTACAATGAGCAGTTCTTC. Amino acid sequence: CASSLEGPLASYNEQFF.

The CDR3 DNA reads as TGTGCCAGCAGTTACTCCTGGCAGGAGACCCAGTACTTC. Protein product: CASSYSWQETQYF. V gene TRBV6-5 combines with J gene TRBJ2-5, with unresolved D. This CDR3 has 13 residues. Trimming took 0 bases from V and 5 from J, leaving 7 bases between them. Germline CDR1 MNHEY, CDR2 SVGAGI.